This T cell receptor (beta chain) appears in the sequencing data of a study of T cell responses to AZD1222 COVID-19 vaccine. Germline-derived CDR1 and CDR2 are MNHEY and SVGEGT. V lost 1 base, J lost 0 bases, and 9 bases lay in between. CDR3 length: 15 amino acids. In regard to this clone: Its specificity is not known.

Clones were sequenced by immunoSEQ multiplex PCR, and TCRdb holds only the in-frame ones, with some missing. The data show some 150,000 clones, 85% to 90% seen once. Study-wide results and limits: After the peak T cell response, and only then, were repertoires sampled. Clonal diversity may have been underestimated in mostly white British donors. Nearly half of spike-specific TCRs reportedly target unmutated variant regions. Baseline seropositives among AZD1222 recipients totaled only 5 to 7.

The sequence came from an adult who received the MenACWY meningococcal vaccine as a control. The specimen comprised peripheral blood, sampled 28 days after the second dose of the MenACWY control vaccine. The chain recombines TRBV6-2 or TRBV6-3 with TRBJ1-1; D is perhaps TRBD1 (5 bases). DNA of the CDR3: TGTGCCAGCAGTTACTTTAGGGGCATGAACACTGAAGCTTTCTTT. It specifies CASSYFRGMNTEAFF.